This T cell receptor (beta chain) was captured by sequencing in a study of blood T cell repertoires in COVID-19. Study at large: COVID-19 samples from acute and convalescent phases originated in the United States, Italy and Spain.

The germline gives CDR1 MNHNY, CDR2 SVGAGI (reference sequence). The CDR3 runs 14 residues. Germline trimming cut 6 bases from V and 11 bases from J; bases unmatched to any gene: 12. Some clones are missing from TCRdb's copy, which holds only in-frame ones; the method was immunoSEQ multiplex PCR. The sample includes about 74,000 clones, roughly 90% of them seen just once. The receptor's source is a man aged 50 to 59 with acute or convalescent COVID-19. What was sequenced was peripheral blood. The rearrangement uses TRBV6-6 and TRBJ1-5; 8 positions agree with TRBD1. The CDR3 sequence is CASRRQGLPGAQHF. CDR3 DNA sequence: TGTGCCAGCAGACGACAGGGGCTACCAGGGGCCCAGCATTTT.